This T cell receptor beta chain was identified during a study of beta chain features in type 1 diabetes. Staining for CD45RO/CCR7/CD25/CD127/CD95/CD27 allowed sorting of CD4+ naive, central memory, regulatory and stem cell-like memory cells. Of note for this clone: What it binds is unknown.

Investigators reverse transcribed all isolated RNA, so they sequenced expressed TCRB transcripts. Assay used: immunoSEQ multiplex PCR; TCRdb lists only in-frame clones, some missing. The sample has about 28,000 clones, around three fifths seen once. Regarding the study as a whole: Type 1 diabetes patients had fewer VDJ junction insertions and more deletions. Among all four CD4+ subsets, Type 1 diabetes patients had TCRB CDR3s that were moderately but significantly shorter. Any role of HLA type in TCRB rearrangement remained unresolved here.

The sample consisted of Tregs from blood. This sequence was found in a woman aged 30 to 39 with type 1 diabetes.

Written as DNA, the CDR3 is TGTGCCTGGAAACAGGGGGCCTACAATGAGCAGTTCTTC. Residues: CAWKQGAYNEQFF. The chain couples TRBV30 to TRBJ2-1; 8 positions agree with TRBD1. J lost 2 bases, V lost 4 bases, and 1 base had no gene match. This CDR3 region has 13 residues. Germline CDR1 and CDR2: GTSNPN and SVGIG (reference sequence).